This T cell receptor beta chain was recorded in a study of blood T cell repertoires in COVID-19. On the study more broadly: Whether acute or convalescent, the COVID-19 samples came from the United States, Italy and Spain. PBMCs, B-cell-depleted T cells, or T cells provided the cDNA or gDNA that made up the material.

TCRdb's table, derived via immunoSEQ multiplex PCR, lists solely in-frame clones and lacks some. In the table there are about 140,000 clones, more than 75% of which are singletons. Germline CDR1 reads LNHDA; CDR2 reads SQIVND (reference sequence). V was shortened by 11 bases and J by 2 bases, with 16 bases between the two germline ends. CDR3 size: 15 residues. The V call is TRBV19, the J call TRBJ1-6; perhaps TRBD1 as D (6 bases). This clonotype was obtained from a man aged 60 to 69 who had recovered from COVID-19. Sequenced sample: PBMCs or T cells enriched from blood (not recorded which). CDR3 in amino acids: CAPLSGVPYNSPLHF. The DNA of the CDR3 is TGTGCCCCCCTGTCAGGGGTACCCTATAATTCACCCCTCCACTTT.